Reported below is one T cell receptor beta chain. The data belong to a study of CD8+ T cells in alopecia areata. Sequencing used cDNA as its template, made by extracting RNA and reverse transcribing it. Sequencing used immunoSEQ multiplex PCR; TCRdb keeps in-frame clones, though not all of them. The repertoire includes more than 130,000 clones, 75% to 85% of them detected once, and 20% to 25% sits in the top ten. CDR1 and CDR2 (germline): MNHNS, SASEGT. Trimming took 1 base from V and 1 from J, leaving 8 bases between them. The length of the CDR3 is 14 residues. Treatment in this sample: oral pan-JAK inhibitor, 5-10 mg twice daily.

The sample in question was CD8+ T cells sorted from blood, obtained at week 4, from a patient treated with tofacitinib. The V gene is TRBV6-1, the J gene TRBJ2-7, with a weak D call TRBD2 (5 bases). The sequence derives from a human donor with alopecia areata. CDR3 coding DNA: TGTGCCAGCAGTGAAGTCGGCGGGTCCTACGAGCAGTACTTC. This encodes CASSEVGGSYEQYF.